The 7 T cell receptor beta chains below were found in one sample sequenced in a study of OX40 agonist ivuxolimab in advanced cancers. The assay was immunoSEQ multiplex PCR, and TCRdb's table has in-frame clones only and misses some. The sample has some 42,000 clones; roughly four fifths are singletons. The source material was CD4+ or CD8+ T cells sorted from blood, sampled in a trial of the OX40 agonist ivuxolimab. The receptors were gathered from an adult with an advanced solid tumor such as melanoma, head and neck, liver or kidney cancer.

The chain has TRBV27 and TRBJ2-1; D is ambiguous. Trimming shortened V by 3 bases and J by 9 bases, and 6 bases separated the two germline ends. CDR1 and CDR2 (germline): MNHEY, SMNVEV (reference sequence). The CDR3 has 11 amino acids. The CDR3 here is CASSFGGEQFF. CDR3 coding DNA: TGTGCCAGCAGTTTCGGCGGTGAGCAGTTCTTC.

The J gene is TRBJ2-1, the V gene TRBV7-2; no clear D gene. The ends were cut back, 3 bases at V and 4 bases at J, with 7 bases in the middle. This CDR3 is built from 13 residues. The germline V gene has CDR1 SGHTA and CDR2 FQGNSA. Here the CDR3 reads CASSLDGYNEQFF. For the CDR3, the DNA is TGTGCCAGCAGCTTGGACGGATACAATGAGCAGTTCTTC.

In its sample, this clone was seen once. The V call is TRBV25-1, the J call TRBJ1-1; a possible D gene is TRBD1 (6 bases). This CDR3 is built from 13 residues. CDR1 is MGHDK and CDR2 is SYGVNS in the germline V gene. V was cut by 2 bases and J by 6 bases, with 10 bases left in between. The CDR3 DNA follows: TGTGCCAGCAGTGAACTAGGGGGTTCTGAAGCTTTCTTT. Translating gives CASSELGGSEAFF.

The V gene is TRBV6-1, the J gene TRBJ2-3; TRBD2 agrees at 12 bases. Germline CDR1 MNHNS, CDR2 SASEGT. Trimming at V came to 4 bases and at J to 4 bases, leaving 6 bases not matched to a gene. This CDR3 has 16 amino acids. The CDR3 region is CASSVLAGGVADTQYF. The CDR3 DNA follows: TGTGCCAGCAGTGTTCTAGCGGGGGGGGTAGCAGATACGCAGTATTTT.

V is TRBV19 and J is TRBJ1-2; TRBD1 is a possible D gene (5 bases). Looked up from germline, CDR1 is LNHDA and CDR2 is SQIVND (reference sequence). Between the trimmed V and J ends, which lost 5 bases and 1 base, there was a span of 11 bases. The CDR3 covers 14 residues. As DNA, the CDR3 is TGTGCCAGTAGTCCGGGACCGAATAACTATGGCTACACCTTC. Translating gives CASSPGPNNYGYTF.

The V gene is TRBV19, the J gene TRBJ1-5; 10 bases map to TRBD1. Per the germline V gene, CDR1 is LNHDA and CDR2 is SQIVND (reference sequence). The CDR3 is made up of 17 amino acids. Germline trimming cut 3 bases from V and 3 bases from J; bases unmatched to any gene: 8. Here the CDR3 DNA reads TGTGCCAGTAGTATCGGGCCGGGGACAGGGGTCAATCAGCCCCAGCATTTT. Translating it yields CASSIGPGTGVNQPQHF. The variable domain in full, with the rest retrieved from reference TRBV19 and TRBJ1-5, is DGGITQSPKYLFRKEGQNVTLSCEQNLNHDAMYWYRQDPGQGLRLIYYSQIVNDFQKGDIAEGYSVSREKKESFPLTVTSAQKNPTAFYLCASSIGPGTGVNQPQHFGDGTRLSIL.

The V gene is TRBV28, the J gene TRBJ2-7; perhaps TRBD1 as D (5 bases). The CDR3 extends over 14 amino acids. Per germline, CDR1 MDHEN and CDR2 SYDVKM. Trimming pared 6 bases from V and 7 bases from J, leaving 19 bases between. CDR3 amino acids: CASSQVPRVWEQYF. DNA of the CDR3: TGTGCCAGCAGCCAGGTCCCCAGGGTATGGGAGCAGTACTTC.